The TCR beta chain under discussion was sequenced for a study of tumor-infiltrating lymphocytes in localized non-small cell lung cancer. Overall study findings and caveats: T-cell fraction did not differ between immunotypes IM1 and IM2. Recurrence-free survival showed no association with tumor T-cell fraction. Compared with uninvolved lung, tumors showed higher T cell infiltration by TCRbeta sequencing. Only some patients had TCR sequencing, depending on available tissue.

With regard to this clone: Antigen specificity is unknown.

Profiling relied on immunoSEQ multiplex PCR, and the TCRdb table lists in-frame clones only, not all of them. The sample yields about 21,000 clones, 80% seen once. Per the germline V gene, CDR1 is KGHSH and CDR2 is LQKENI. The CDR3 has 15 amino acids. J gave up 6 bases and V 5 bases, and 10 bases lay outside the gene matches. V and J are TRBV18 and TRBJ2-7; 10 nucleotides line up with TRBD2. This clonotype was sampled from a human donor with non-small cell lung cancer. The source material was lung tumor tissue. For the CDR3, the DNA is TGTGCCAGCTCAAAAGGGGCTAGCGGGGGTCTCGAGCAGTACTTC. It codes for CASSKGASGGLEQYF. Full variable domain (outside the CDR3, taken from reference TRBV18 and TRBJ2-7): NAGVMQNPRHLVRRRGQEARLRCSPMKGHSHVYWYRQLPEEGLKFMVYLQKENIIDESGMPKERFSAEFPKEGPSILRIQQVVRGDSAAYFCASSKGASGGLEQYFGPGTRLTVT.